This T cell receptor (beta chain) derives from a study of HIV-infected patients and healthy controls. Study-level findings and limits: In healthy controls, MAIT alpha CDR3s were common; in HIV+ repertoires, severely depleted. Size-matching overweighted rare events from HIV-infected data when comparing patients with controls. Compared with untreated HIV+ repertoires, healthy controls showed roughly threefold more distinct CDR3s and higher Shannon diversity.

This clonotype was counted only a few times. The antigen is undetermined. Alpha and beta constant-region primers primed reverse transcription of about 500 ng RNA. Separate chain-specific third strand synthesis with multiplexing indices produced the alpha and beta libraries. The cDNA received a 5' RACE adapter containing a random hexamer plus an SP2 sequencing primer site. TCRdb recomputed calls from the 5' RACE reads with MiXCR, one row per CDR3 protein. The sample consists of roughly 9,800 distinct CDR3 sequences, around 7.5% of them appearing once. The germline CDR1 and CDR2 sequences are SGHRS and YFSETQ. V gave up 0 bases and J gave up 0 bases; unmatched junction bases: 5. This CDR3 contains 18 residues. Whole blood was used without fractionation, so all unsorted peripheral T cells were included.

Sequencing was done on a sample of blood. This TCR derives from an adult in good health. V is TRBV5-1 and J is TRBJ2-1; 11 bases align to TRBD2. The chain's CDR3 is CASSLGLAGSSSYNEQFF. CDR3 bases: TGCGCCAGCAGCTTGGGACTAGCGGGGTCGTCCTCCTACAATGAGCAGTTCTTC.